This T cell receptor (beta chain) was retrieved from a study of cytomegalovirus exposure and HLA in healthy donors. V shed 3 bases, J shed 2 bases, and the junction held 9 bases outside the gene matches. Germline V gene sequence: CDR1 SGHNT, CDR2 YYREEE (reference sequence). This CDR3 is 16 amino acids long. PCR used 60 Vbeta primers and 13 Jbeta primers. This table comes from immunoSEQ multiplex PCR, and its TCRdb copy is limited to in-frame clones, with some not included. The sample holds around 210,000 clones, approximately 78% seen once. The chain is built from TRBV5-4 and TRBJ2-5; 8 bases are shared with TRBD2. Sequenced input: PBMCs. The receptor comes from a boy aged 5-17 years in good health and CMV-seronegative. CDR3 amino acids: CASSSVQTSGQETQYF. In DNA, the CDR3 is TGTGCCAGCAGCTCGGTACAAACTAGCGGACAAGAGACCCAGTACTTC.